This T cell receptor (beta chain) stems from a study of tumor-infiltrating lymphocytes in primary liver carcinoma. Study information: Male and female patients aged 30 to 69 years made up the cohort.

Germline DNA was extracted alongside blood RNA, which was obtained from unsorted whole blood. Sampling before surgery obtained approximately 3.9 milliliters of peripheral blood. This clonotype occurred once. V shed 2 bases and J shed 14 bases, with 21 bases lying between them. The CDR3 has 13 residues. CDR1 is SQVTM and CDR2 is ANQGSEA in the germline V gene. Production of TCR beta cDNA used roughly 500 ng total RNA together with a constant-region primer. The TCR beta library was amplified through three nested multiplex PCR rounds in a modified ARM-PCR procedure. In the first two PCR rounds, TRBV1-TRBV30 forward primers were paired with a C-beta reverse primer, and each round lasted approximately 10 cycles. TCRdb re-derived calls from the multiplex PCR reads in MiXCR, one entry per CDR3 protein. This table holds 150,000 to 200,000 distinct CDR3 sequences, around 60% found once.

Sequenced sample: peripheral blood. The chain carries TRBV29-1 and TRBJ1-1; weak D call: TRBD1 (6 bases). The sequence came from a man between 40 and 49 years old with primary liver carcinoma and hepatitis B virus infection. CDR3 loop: CSVEKGENTDAFF. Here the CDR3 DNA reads TGCAGCGTTGAAAAGGGGGAGAACACTGATGCGTTCTTT.